These 16 T cell receptor beta chains were all obtained from the same sample, sequenced in a study of shared clonotypes between healthy human individuals. Clones were read by immunoSEQ multiplex PCR, and TCRdb kept only the in-frame ones, dropping some. The sample includes around 500,000 clones, 81% of them seen just once. The specimen sequenced was PBMCs. These receptors came from a woman between 40 and 55 years old in good health. Some clones in this sample may be carry-over from other donors' samples.

This clone was observed once. The chain has TRBV19 and TRBJ2-6; the D is unclear. V shed 1 base and J shed 4 bases, with 8 bases lying between them. CDR1 and CDR2 from the germline V gene are LNHDA and SQIVND (reference sequence). The CDR3 has 15 amino acids. CDR3: CASSIVPNGANVLTF. The CDR3 DNA is TGTGCCAGTAGTATAGTGCCCAACGGGGCCAACGTCCTGACTTTC.

A few counts support this clone. The J gene is TRBJ1-4, the V gene TRBV5-5; 7 bases are a match to TRBD1. This CDR3 spans 15 amino acids. The germline CDR1 and CDR2 sequences are SGHKS and YYEKEE (reference sequence). V lost 0 bases and J lost 6; bases outside the gene matches: 5. The CDR3 DNA is TGTGCCAGCAGCTTGGTAAGGCAGGGGGATGAAAAACTGTTTTTT. This gives the protein CASSLVRQGDEKLFF.

The chain recombines TRBV7-9 with TRBJ1-2, with a weak D call TRBD1 (5 bases). The CDR3 has 13 residues. V dropped 5 bases and J dropped 4 bases, with 11 bases sitting between them. Germline V gene lookup returns CDR1 SEHNR and CDR2 FQNEAQ (reference sequence). The CDR3 DNA follows: TGTGCCAGCAGCCCCGGGGACCGCTATGGCTACACCTTC. Its protein product is CASSPGDRYGYTF.

This chain links TRBV5-4 with TRBJ2-3, with D possibly called TRBD1 or TRBD2 (5 bases each). This CDR3 contains 12 residues. V lost 9 bases to trimming and J lost 6 bases, with 14 bases between them. Germline V CDR1 and CDR2: SGHNT, YYREEE (reference sequence). The CDR3, as DNA: TGTGCCACCGGGACGAGAGGTGATACGCAGTATTTT. This translates into CATGTRGDTQYF.

On this clone: This likely stems from a read error, as it lies one base from a far larger clone. The sample contains more than one DNA sequence encoding this CDR3. This CDR3 reads CASSLAVGAGELFF. CDR3 nucleotide sequence: TGTGCCAGCAGCTTAGCGGTAGGGGCAGGGGAGCTGTTTTTT. The chain links TRBV7-6 to TRBJ2-2, with a possible D match to TRBD1 (5 bases). CDR3 length: 14 residues. Germline V CDR1 and CDR2: SGHVS, FNYEAQ. V dropped 0 bases and J dropped 8 bases, with 10 bases sitting between them.

This chain connects TRBV29-1 to TRBJ1-2, with D unclear. The CDR3 spans 14 residues. The germline CDR1 and CDR2 sequences are SQVTM and ANQGSEA. V was pared by 3 bases and J by 1 base, with 12 bases between. In nucleotides, the CDR3 is TGCAGCGTTGAGCCCAGAGACCTTAACTATGGCTACACCTTC. Translating it yields CSVEPRDLNYGYTF. The full variable domain, in which reference TRBV29-1 and TRBJ1-2 provide the parts outside the CDR3, is SAVISQKPSRDICQRGTSLTIQCQVDSQVTMMFWYRQQPGQSLTLIATANQGSEATYESGFVIDKFPISRPNLTFSTLTVSNMSPEDSSIYLCSVEPRDLNYGYTFGSGTRLTVV.

To note about this clone: The junction and the germline gene differ at one end; a read error may be behind it. The V gene is TRBV6-5, the J gene TRBJ1-1; unclear D gene. This CDR3 contains 12 residues. CDR1 and CDR2 (germline): MNHEY, SVGAGI. DNA for the CDR3: TGTGCCAGCAGTTACTCAGAACTGCTCCACCTCTTT. Translation gives CASSYSELLHLF.

The chain combines TRBV11-2 with TRBJ2-6; D remains unclear. This CDR3 spans 15 amino acids. The V gene's germline CDR1 is SGHAT and CDR2 FQNNGV. V lost 2 bases and J 0 bases, leaving 5 bases between the germline ends. The CDR3 is CASSLILSGANVLTF. DNA of the CDR3: TGTGCCAGCAGCTTAATCCTCTCTGGGGCCAACGTCCTGACTTTC.

The chain recombines TRBV5-1 with TRBJ1-1; TRBD1 might be the D (5 bases). CDR1 is SGHRS and CDR2 is YFSETQ in the germline V gene. This CDR3 spans 14 amino acids. The V end lost 0 bases, the J end lost 3 bases, and 9 bases lay between the germline ends. CDR3 protein: CASSLEGRDTEAFF. The CDR3 DNA reads as TGCGCCAGCAGCTTGGAAGGCAGGGACACTGAAGCTTTCTTT.

The chain is built from TRBV4-2 and TRBJ1-3; 7 nucleotides agree with TRBD1. The V and J ends lost 3 bases and 0 bases, in that order; junction bases with no gene match: 5. Germline CDR1 and CDR2: LGHNA and YNFKEQ. The CDR3 has 16 amino acids. The CDR3 is CASSQNWDSSGNTIYF. The CDR3 nucleotides are TGTGCCAGCAGCCAGAATTGGGACAGCTCTGGAAACACCATATATTTT.

Remarks on this clone: A far larger clone lies a single base away; this is likely a read error. The chain recombines TRBV2 with TRBJ1-1; D not certain. V gave up 7 bases and J gave up 1 base, with 4 bases separating them. The CDR3 consists of 11 residues. CDR1 SNHLY and CDR2 FYNNEI come from the germline V gene. The CDR3 DNA reads TGTGCCAGCATGGAGAACACTGAAGCTTTCTTT. It encodes CASMENTEAFF.

This clone was seen at least ten times. V and J are TRBV15 and TRBJ2-7; D possibly corresponds to TRBD1 (6 bases). The CDR3 sequence is 16 residues long. The germline V gene has CDR1 LNHNV and CDR2 YYDKDF (reference sequence). V was cut by 0 bases and J by 3 bases, with 15 bases left in between. CDR3 residues: CATSRDWTEMYYEQYF. CDR3 in DNA: TGTGCCACCAGCAGAGATTGGACAGAGATGTACTACGAGCAGTACTTC.

A remark on this clone: Other DNA sequences of this sample code for an identical CDR3. V usage is TRBV18 and J usage is TRBJ1-1, with 8 nucleotides matching TRBD1. The CDR3 spans 14 residues. V lost 3 bases, J lost 0 bases, and 0 bases stayed unmatched. CDR1 KGHSH and CDR2 LQKENI come from the germline V gene. Written as DNA, the CDR3 is TGTGCCAGCTCACCGGACAGGGTGAACACTGAAGCTTTCTTT. This encodes CASSPDRVNTEAFF.

The chain employs TRBV7-3 and TRBJ1-2, with a possible D match to TRBD1 (5 bases). Trimming removed 5 bases at V and 5 bases at J, with 15 bases between. CDR1 SGHTA and CDR2 FQGTGA come from the germline V gene. CDR3 size: 14 residues. The CDR3 is CASSPGREGYGYTF. The CDR3 region has the DNA TGTGCCAGCAGCCCCGGTAGGGAGGGGTATGGCTACACCTTC.

This chain connects TRBV15 to TRBJ2-1; 8 bases line up with TRBD2. The CDR3 totals 16 residues. From germline, CDR1 is LNHNV and CDR2 YYDKDF (reference sequence). J was trimmed by 5 bases and V by 2 bases; bases with no gene match: 8. The CDR3: CATSRPTGTSNNEQFF. As DNA, the CDR3 is TGTGCCACCAGCAGACCAACCGGGACTAGTAACAATGAGCAGTTCTTC. Variable domain in full (rest from reference TRBV15 and TRBJ2-1): DAMVIQNPRYQVTQFGKPVTLSCSQTLNHNVMYWYQQKSSQAPKLLFHYYDKDFNNEADTPDNFQSRRPNTSFCFLDIRSPGLGDTAMYLCATSRPTGTSNNEQFFGPGTRLTVL.

This clone appeared once. J is TRBJ2-7 and V is TRBV6-6; D is perhaps TRBD1 (5 bases). The CDR3 covers 16 residues. The germline gives CDR1 MNHNY, CDR2 SVGAGI (reference sequence). The V gene lost 6 bases and the J gene lost 1 base, with 19 bases spanning the gap. This chain's CDR3 is CASRPGFLGLSYEQYF. CDR3 in DNA: TGTGCCAGCAGGCCAGGGTTTTTAGGGCTTTCCTACGAGCAGTACTTC.